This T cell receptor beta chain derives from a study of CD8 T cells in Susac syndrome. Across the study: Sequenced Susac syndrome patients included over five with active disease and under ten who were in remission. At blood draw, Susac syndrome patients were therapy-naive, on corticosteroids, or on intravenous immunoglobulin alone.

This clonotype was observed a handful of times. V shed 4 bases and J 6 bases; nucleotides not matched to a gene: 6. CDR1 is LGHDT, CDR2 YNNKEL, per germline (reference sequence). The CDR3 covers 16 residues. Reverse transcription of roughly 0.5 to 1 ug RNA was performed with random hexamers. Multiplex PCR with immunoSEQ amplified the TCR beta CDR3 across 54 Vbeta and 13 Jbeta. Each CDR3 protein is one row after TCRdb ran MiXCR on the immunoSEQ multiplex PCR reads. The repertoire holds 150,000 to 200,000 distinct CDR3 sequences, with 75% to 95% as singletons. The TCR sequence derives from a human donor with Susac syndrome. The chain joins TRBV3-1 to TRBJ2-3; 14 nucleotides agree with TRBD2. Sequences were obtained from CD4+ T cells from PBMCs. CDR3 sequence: CASSPRTSGRLDTQYF. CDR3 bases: TGTGCCAGCAGCCCGAGGACTAGCGGGAGGCTCGATACGCAGTATTTT.